The rows below give T cell receptor beta chains drawn from one sample of a study of beta chain features in type 1 diabetes. Profiled with immunoSEQ multiplex PCR; TCRdb holds only in-frame clones, not every one. The table has over 150,000 clones, less than 15% seen once. Sequencing input: central memory CD4+ T cells from blood. Receptors were obtained from a woman aged 18-29 years in good health. Each CDR3 is given with its conserved first and last residue. Each record gives: CDR3 protein, J gene, V gene, D gene, clone size. A D gene is named only where the DNA matches it firmly. Part of the rows lack a size; the others show once, few, many or a class for expanded clones.

CDR3: CASSQQGHYGDTEAFF
J: TRBJ1-1
V: TRBV13
D: NA
size: few

CDR3: CAISGDSLGENIQYF
J: TRBJ2-4
V: TRBV10-3
D: NA
size: many

CDR3: CASSRPGTSGRGNEQFF
J: TRBJ2-1
V: TRBV19
D: TRBD2
size: NA

CDR3: CASSSGYHGYTF
J: TRBJ1-2
V: TRBV6-6
D: NA
size: few

CDR3: CASSLNRDRDLHEQYF
J: TRBJ2-7
V: TRBV5-5
D: TRBD1
size: NA

CDR3: CASSRRGGYTF
J: TRBJ1-2
V: TRBV19
D: NA
size: few

CDR3: CASSRSGSGGDNEQFF
J: TRBJ2-1
V: TRBV7-9
D: NA
size: many

CDR3: CATRGGSEITDTQYF
J: TRBJ2-3
V: TRBV5-1
D: NA
size: NA

CDR3: CASSPGQAYKLFF
J: TRBJ1-4
V: TRBV7-9
D: TRBD1
size: once

CDR3: CASRPTRQGLETQYF
J: TRBJ2-5
V: TRBV2
D: NA
size: NA

CDR3: CAISPAPKGDIQYF
J: TRBJ2-4
V: TRBV10-3
D: NA
size: NA

CDR3: CASTRTSGKNNEQFF
J: TRBJ2-1
V: TRBV2
D: TRBD2
size: once

CDR3: CASRVEAVYGYTF
J: TRBJ1-2
V: TRBV2
D: NA
size: few

CDR3: CASSSPNSGGNEQFF
J: TRBJ2-1
V: TRBV28
D: NA
size: few

CDR3: CASSGERNQPQHF
J: TRBJ1-5
V: TRBV2
D: NA
size: NA

CDR3: CASSSTSGFSYEQYF
J: TRBJ2-7
V: TRBV11-2
D: TRBD2
size: few

CDR3: CASSQPGTSYSTDTQYF
J: TRBJ2-3
V: TRBV23-1
D: NA
size: few

CDR3: CAISESSLTTDTQYF
J: TRBJ2-3
V: TRBV10-3
D: NA
size: many

CDR3: CASSSGTIDTQYF
J: TRBJ2-3
V: TRBV28
D: TRBD2
size: few

CDR3: CASSLGGPSYEQYF
J: TRBJ2-7
V: TRBV7-9
D: NA
size: NA

CDR3: CASSLVSLAARVVSLTQYF
J: TRBJ2-5
V: TRBV7-2
D: TRBD2
size: NA

CDR3: CASSLWLGHSPYEQYF
J: TRBJ2-7
V: TRBV27
D: NA
size: few

CDR3: CASTQTSGRETEQFF
J: TRBJ2-1
V: TRBV28
D: TRBD2
size: NA

CDR3: CASSWTLSSGNTIYF
J: TRBJ1-3
V: TRBV7-2
D: NA
size: NA

CDR3: CSAGTGNGYTF
J: TRBJ1-2
V: TRBV20-1
D: TRBD1
size: NA

CDR3: CASRGQGANEKLFF
J: TRBJ1-4
V: TRBV6-6
D: NA
size: NA

CDR3: CASIIGTDRGYEQYF
J: TRBJ2-7
V: TRBV6-1
D: TRBD1
size: once

CDR3: CSVAIVTQGATTYEQYF
J: TRBJ2-7
V: TRBV29-1
D: TRBD1
size: few

CDR3: CASSLGLAGEDEQFF
J: TRBJ2-1
V: TRBV7-9
D: TRBD2
size: few

CDR3: CASSLAKGLAASTDTQYF
J: TRBJ2-3
V: TRBV7-2
D: TRBD2
size: few

CDR3: CASSSTGWATFF
J: TRBJ2-1
V: TRBV7-2
D: NA
size: few

CDR3: CASSRLLTSGRDEQFF
J: TRBJ2-1
V: TRBV5-1
D: TRBD2
size: few

CDR3: CASSLSGTEMADTQYF
J: TRBJ2-3
V: TRBV5-1
D: TRBD1
size: few

CDR3: CASSPGTIHEQFF
J: TRBJ2-1
V: TRBV7-9
D: TRBD2
size: NA

CDR3: CASSLEQGALNEQFF
J: TRBJ2-1
V: TRBV28
D: TRBD1
size: few

CDR3: CASSPMGQGGQPQHF
J: TRBJ1-5
V: TRBV2
D: TRBD1
size: NA

CDR3: CASSLSGITDTQYF
J: TRBJ2-3
V: TRBV13
D: TRBD2
size: few

CDR3: CASSPLVQNNEQFF
J: TRBJ2-1
V: TRBV14
D: NA
size: many

CDR3: CASSFSGSTYEQYF
J: TRBJ2-7
V: TRBV7-9
D: TRBD2
size: many

CDR3: CGSLEGLGANVLTF
J: TRBJ2-6
V: TRBV6-1
D: NA
size: NA

CDR3: CSVETGYNQPQHF
J: TRBJ1-5
V: TRBV29-1
D: NA
size: few

CDR3: CASSSQGLAGGLAKNIQYF
J: TRBJ2-4
V: TRBV7-2
D: TRBD2
size: medium-sized

CDR3: CASSPQFSTDTQYF
J: TRBJ2-3
V: TRBV7-3
D: NA
size: NA

CDR3: CASSIPLRGYTF
J: TRBJ1-2
V: TRBV28
D: NA
size: NA

CDR3: CASSSSRTPGQPNYGYTF
J: TRBJ1-2
V: TRBV27
D: TRBD1
size: NA

CDR3: CASSPGPQDYGYTF
J: TRBJ1-2
V: TRBV5-6
D: NA
size: NA

CDR3: CAWSVDRLNEKLFF
J: TRBJ1-4
V: TRBV30
D: NA
size: NA

CDR3: CASSQEYRTSFYNEQFF
J: TRBJ2-1
V: TRBV4-3
D: TRBD2
size: few

CDR3: CAISETSGLPKVSYEQYF
J: TRBJ2-7
V: TRBV10-3
D: TRBD2
size: many

CDR3: CASSLNIGEQFF
J: TRBJ2-1
V: TRBV7-8
D: NA
size: NA

CDR3: CASRFRVLGNTEAFF
J: TRBJ1-1
V: TRBV27
D: NA
size: few

CDR3: CAWSVLGRGANYGYTF
J: TRBJ1-2
V: TRBV30
D: NA
size: few

CDR3: CASSHRDTYGYTF
J: TRBJ1-2
V: TRBV19
D: NA
size: few

CDR3: CASSLGGGYGYTF
J: TRBJ1-2
V: TRBV13
D: NA
size: few

CDR3: CASSGNTGLAGGRYEQYF
J: TRBJ2-7
V: TRBV11-2
D: TRBD2
size: many